This T cell receptor (beta chain) comes out of a study of blood T cell repertoires in COVID-19. This CDR3 has 12 residues. Trimming removed 6 bases from V and 8 bases from J, with 13 bases in between. CDR1 is MDHEN and CDR2 is SYDVKM in the germline V gene. This table comes from immunoSEQ multiplex PCR, and its TCRdb copy is limited to in-frame clones, with some not included. The table shows fewer than 250,000 clones, with 84% occurring only once. The J gene is TRBJ1-2, the V gene TRBV28; the D gene is possibly TRBD1 (6 bases). Material: peripheral blood. The TCR was taken from a woman in her 70s with active or convalescent COVID-19. CDR3 bases: TGTGCCAGCAGCTTACAGGGTTACGGCTACACCTTC. Its translation is CASSLQGYGYTF.